The 10 T cell receptor beta chains reported below all come from one sample, sequenced in a study of cytomegalovirus exposure and HLA in healthy donors. Clones were read by immunoSEQ multiplex PCR, and TCRdb kept only the in-frame ones, dropping some. Of 150,000 to 200,000 clones listed, approximately 84% are singletons. What was sequenced was PBMCs. The source is a man aged 25-45 years in good health and CMV-seropositive.

The chain links TRBV5-1 to TRBJ2-2; TRBD1 might be the D (6 bases). Germline V CDR1 and CDR2: SGHRS, YFSETQ. With 3 bases removed from V and 3 bases from J, the gap between germline ends came to 9 bases. This CDR3 comprises 14 residues. The CDR3 region is CASSWGLDTGELFF. As DNA, the CDR3 is TGCGCCAGCAGCTGGGGGCTAGACACCGGGGAGCTGTTTTTT.

The chain couples TRBV12-5 to TRBJ1-1; 8 positions agree with TRBD1. J gave up 5 bases and V 2 bases, and 4 bases lay outside the gene matches. From germline, CDR1 is LGHNT and CDR2 FRNRAP. The CDR3 totals 14 residues. The CDR3 is CASGLTGGRTEAFF. The CDR3 DNA sequence: TGTGCTAGTGGTTTGACAGGGGGGAGGACTGAAGCTTTCTTT. The whole variable domain, remainder taken from reference TRBV12-5 and TRBJ1-1, is DARVTQTPRHKVTEMGQEVTMRCQPILGHNTVFWYRQTMMQGLELLAYFRNRAPLDDSGMPKDRFSAEMPDATLATLKIQPSEPRDSAVYFCASGLTGGRTEAFFGQGTRLTVV.

As DNA, the CDR3 is TGTGCCAGCAGCTCCCGGGACAGGTGGACCGGGGAGCTGTTTTTT. It specifies CASSSRDRWTGELFF. V gene TRBV7-2 combines with J gene TRBJ2-2; 8 bases agree with TRBD1. Per the germline V gene, CDR1 is SGHTA and CDR2 is FQGNSA. V shed 4 bases, J shed 5 bases, and the junction held 6 bases outside the gene matches. CDR3 length equals 15 residues.

This rearrangement joins TRBV11-3 to TRBJ2-3; 8 positions agree with TRBD2. Trimming took 5 bases from V and 1 from J; bases not matched to a gene: 11. Germline CDR1 is SGHNT and CDR2 is YENEEA. The CDR3 has 17 amino acids. CDR3 bases: TGTGCCAGCAGCGCTAGTGGCCTAGCGGGTCGCACAGATACGCAGTATTTT. Its protein product is CASSASGLAGRTDTQYF.

This clone was seen only a few times. The chain recombines TRBV30 with TRBJ1-1; 7 bases align to TRBD1. The CDR3 consists of 13 residues. Germline V gene lookup returns CDR1 GTSNPN and CDR2 SVGIG (reference sequence). V gave up 6 bases and J gave up 1 base; unmatched junction bases: 5. CDR3 protein: CACNRGSNTEAFF. The CDR3 DNA sequence: TGTGCCTGCAACAGGGGCTCGAACACTGAAGCTTTCTTT.

The genes are TRBV4-2 and TRBJ2-7; 10 bases align to TRBD2. The CDR3 spans 16 residues. Germline assignment: CDR1 LGHNA and CDR2 YNFKEQ. Germline trimming cut 4 bases from V and 1 base from J; bases unmatched to any gene: 7. The CDR3 loop reads CASSPLAGVLSYEQYF. CDR3 DNA sequence: TGTGCCAGCAGCCCCCTAGCGGGAGTGCTGTCCTACGAGCAGTACTTC.

This chain uses TRBV19 with TRBJ1-5, with TRBD1 matching 7 bases. CDR3 size: 17 residues. CDR1 is LNHDA, CDR2 SQIVND, per germline (reference sequence). V gave up 8 bases and J gave up 0 bases; unmatched junction bases: 13. CDR3 nucleotides: TGTGCCAGTGCCACCAGGACAGGAGCTTTTAGCAATCAGCCCCAGCATTTT. Translation gives CASATRTGAFSNQPQHF.

The chain joins TRBV30 to TRBJ2-3, with 7 bases fitting TRBD2. After removal of 8 bases from V and 4 bases from J, the junction contained 9 bases not matched to a gene. The CDR3 spans 13 residues. Germline V gene data show CDR1 as GTSNPN and CDR2 as SVGIG (reference sequence). CDR3 region: CAGTWSGADTQYF. The CDR3 bases are TGTGCCGGGACGTGGAGCGGGGCAGATACGCAGTATTTT.

The rearrangement joins TRBV5-1 to TRBJ2-5; D may be TRBD1 (7 bases). V was cut by 4 bases and J by 3 bases, with 10 bases left in between. Per the germline V gene, CDR1 is SGHRS and CDR2 is YFSETQ. This CDR3 spans 13 amino acids. In DNA form, the CDR3 reads TGCGCCAGCAGCGCGGGACAGAAAGAGACCCAGTACTTC. Residues: CASSAGQKETQYF.

The chain carries TRBV5-1 and TRBJ2-3, with D possibly TRBD1 on 6 matching bases. The CDR3 is 16 residues long. V gave up 0 bases and J gave up 0 bases, with 11 bases separating them. CDR1 is SGHRS, CDR2 YFSETQ, per germline. The CDR3 DNA is TGCGCCAGCAGCTTGGCCTTGGGACACAGCACAGATACGCAGTATTTT. It codes for CASSLALGHSTDTQYF.